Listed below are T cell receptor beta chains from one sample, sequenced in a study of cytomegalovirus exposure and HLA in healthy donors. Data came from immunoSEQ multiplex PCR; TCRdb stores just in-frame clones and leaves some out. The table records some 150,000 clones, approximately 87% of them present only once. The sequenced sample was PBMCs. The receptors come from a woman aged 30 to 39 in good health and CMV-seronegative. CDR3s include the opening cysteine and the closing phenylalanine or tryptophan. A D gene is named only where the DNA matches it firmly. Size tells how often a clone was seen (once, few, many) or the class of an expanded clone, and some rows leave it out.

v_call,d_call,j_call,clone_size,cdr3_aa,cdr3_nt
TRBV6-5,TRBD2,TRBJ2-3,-,CASKAGGGAADTQYF,TGTGCCAGCAAAGCCGGCGGGGGGGCCGCAGATACGCAGTATTTT
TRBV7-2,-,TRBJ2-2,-,CASSLSFPGELFF,TGTGCCAGCAGCTTGTCCTTCCCCGGGGAGCTGTTTTTT
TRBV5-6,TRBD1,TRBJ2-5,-,CASSLGGQKETQYF,TGTGCCAGCAGCTTGGGGGGACAGAAAGAGACCCAGTACTTC
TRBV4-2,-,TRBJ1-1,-,CASGWDTEAFF,TGTGCCTCGGGGTGGGACACTGAAGCTTTCTTT
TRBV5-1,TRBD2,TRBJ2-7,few,CASSTGTSGGADEQYF,TGCGCCAGCAGCACCGGGACTAGCGGGGGGGCGGACGAGCAGTACTTC
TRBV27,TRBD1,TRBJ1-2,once,CASSLVGGWYGYTF,TGTGCCAGCAGTTTAGTAGGGGGCTGGTATGGCTACACCTTC
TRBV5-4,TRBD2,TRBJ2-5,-,CASSIASGGIQETQYF,TGTGCCAGCAGCATCGCTAGCGGGGGCATACAAGAGACCCAGTACTTC
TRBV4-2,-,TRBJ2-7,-,CASSQALREAYEQYF,TGTGCCAGCAGCCAAGCATTGCGGGAAGCCTACGAGCAGTACTTC
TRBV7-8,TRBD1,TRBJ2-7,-,CASSPAGTAYSYEQYF,TGTGCCAGCAGCCCCGCCGGGACAGCCTATTCCTACGAGCAGTACTTC
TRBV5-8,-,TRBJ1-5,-,CASSLEGNNQPQHF,TGTGCCAGCAGCTTAGAGGGTAACAATCAGCCCCAGCATTTT
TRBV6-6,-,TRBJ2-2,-,CASRGGVAGNTGELFF,TGTGCCAGCCGAGGGGGGGTAGCGGGGAACACCGGGGAGCTGTTTTTT
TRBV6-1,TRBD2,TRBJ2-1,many,CASSEGGGGTYNEQFF,TGTGCCAGCAGTGAAGGGGGCGGGGGTACTTACAATGAGCAGTTCTTC
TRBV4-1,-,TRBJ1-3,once,CASSQEDTGNTIYF,TGCGCCAGCAGCCAAGAAGATACCGGGAACACCATATATTTT
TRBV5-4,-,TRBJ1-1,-,CASSLARTEAFF,TGTGCCAGCAGCCTCGCCAGGACTGAAGCTTTCTTT
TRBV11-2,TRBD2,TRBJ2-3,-,CASSLVLGGGSQYF,TGTGCCAGCAGCCTAGTATTGGGCGGGGGGTCGCAGTATTTT
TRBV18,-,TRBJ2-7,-,CASSPGGAAPTHEQYF,TGTGCCAGCTCACCAGGGGGGGCTGCGCCGACCCACGAGCAGTACTTC
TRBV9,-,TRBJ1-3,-,CASSVTIRDPGNTIYF,TGTGCCAGCAGCGTAACGATTCGGGATCCTGGAAACACCATATATTTT
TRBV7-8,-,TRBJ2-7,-,CASSLANGVEQYF,TGTGCCAGCAGCTTAGCGAACGGGGTCGAGCAGTACTTC
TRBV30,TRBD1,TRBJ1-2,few,CAWNGQGGVNTF,TGTGCCTGGAACGGACAGGGGGGAGTGAACACCTTC
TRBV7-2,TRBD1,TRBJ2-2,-,CASSFPQGRNTGELFF,TGTGCCAGCAGCTTCCCACAGGGGAGGAACACCGGGGAGCTGTTTTTT
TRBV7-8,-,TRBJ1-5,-,CASSLGQYNQPQHF,TGTGCCAGCAGCTTAGGACAGTACAATCAGCCCCAGCATTTT
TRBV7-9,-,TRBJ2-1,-,CASSLAFRNEQFF,TGTGCCAGCAGCTTAGCATTTCGGAATGAGCAGTTCTTC
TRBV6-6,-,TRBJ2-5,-,CASSARAGNQETQYF,TGTGCCAGCAGTGCTCGGGCGGGTAACCAAGAGACCCAGTACTTC
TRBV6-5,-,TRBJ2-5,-,CASSYGRGRETQYF,TGTGCCAGCAGTTACGGGCGCGGGCGGGAGACCCAGTACTTC
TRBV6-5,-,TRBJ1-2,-,CASSYSGGAHYGYTF,TGTGCCAGCAGTTACTCGGGAGGGGCGCACTATGGCTACACCTTC
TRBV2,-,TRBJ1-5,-,CASSGYGRTQPQHF,TGTGCCAGCAGCGGGTACGGGAGGACTCAGCCCCAGCATTTT
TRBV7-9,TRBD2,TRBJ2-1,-,CASSIPSGDANEQFF,TGTGCCAGCAGCATCCCTAGCGGGGACGCAAATGAGCAGTTCTTC
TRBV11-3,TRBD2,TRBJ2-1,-,CASSPGGDNEQFF,TGTGCCAGCAGCCCGGGAGGGGACAATGAGCAGTTCTTC
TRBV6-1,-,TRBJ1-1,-,CASSEREGPNTEAFF,TGTGCCAGCAGTGAAAGGGAGGGCCCGAACACTGAAGCTTTCTTT
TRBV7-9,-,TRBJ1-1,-,CASRQMEGTEAFF,TGTGCCAGCAGGCAAATGGAGGGGACTGAAGCTTTCTTT
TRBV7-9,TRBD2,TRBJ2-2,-,CASSSTKIAGGPTGELFF,TGTGCCAGCAGCTCGACCAAGATAGCGGGGGGACCCACCGGGGAGCTGTTTTTT